The clone carrying this TCR beta chain was picked up a small number of times. This CDR3 comprises 12 residues. The V end was cut by 7 bases, the J end by 3 bases, with 9 bases between. Germline V CDR1 and CDR2: SGHRS, YFSETQ. A J-beta primer mix and a sample-barcoded 5' primer were used in a second PCR of roughly 6 to 12 cycles. TCRdb redid the calling of the 5' RACE reads with MiXCR, one entry per CDR3 protein. The table shows under 800,000 distinct CDR3 sequences, with around 21% occurring only once. This sample is drawn from a study of blood T cells in healthy people across ages. Sequences were obtained from blood. This chain uses TRBV5-1 with TRBJ2-3; D uncertain. This receptor was taken from a man aged 70-80 years in good health. Here the CDR3 DNA reads TGCGCCAGCCGCAGCGAAACAGATACGCAGTATTTT. It is translated as CASRSETDTQYF. The full variable domain, in which reference TRBV5-1 and TRBJ2-3 provide the parts outside the CDR3, is KAGVTQTPRYLIKTRGQQVTLSCSPISGHRSVSWYQQTPGQGLQFLFEYFSETQRNKGNFPGRFSGRQFSNSRSEMNVSTLELGDSALYLCASRSETDTQYFGPGTRLTVL.